This T cell receptor (beta chain) was recovered during a study of PD-L1 blockade in urothelial cancer. At the level of the study: Of around 31 patients, about 24 were males with bladder-origin urothelial cancer. The median number of T cells present in blood samples was roughly 140,000.

Germline CDR1 and CDR2: SGDLS and YYNGEE. Germline trimming cut 4 bases from V and 6 bases from J; bases unmatched to any gene: 12. CDR3 length: 16 amino acids. This table comes from immunoSEQ multiplex PCR, and its TCRdb copy is limited to in-frame clones, with some not included. The profile covers around 38,000 clones, with around nine tenths appearing a single time and roughly a quarter taken by the ten largest. Time point reported: peripheral blood 6 weeks after treatment start. The TCR comes from a man aged 60-69 years with urothelial cancer. Sample: PBMCs, taken around atezolizumab (anti-PD-L1) treatment. The chain combines TRBV9 with TRBJ2-1; TRBD2 agrees at 8 bases. The CDR3 sequence: CASSSVGGGFSNEQFF. DNA for the CDR3: TGTGCCAGCAGCTCCGTCGGGGGGGGATTTTCCAATGAGCAGTTCTTC.